This TCR beta chain comes out of a study of CD8 T cells in ankylosing spondylitis. Whole-study findings and limits: Seven to nine highly homologous variants made up a TCR beta motif, and this motif appeared characteristic of ankylosing spondylitis blood.

This clonotype has a handful of counts. The target antigen is unknown. The V and J ends lost 6 bases and 2 bases respectively, with 13 bases between them. CDR1 is MNHNS and CDR2 is SASEGT in the germline V gene. This CDR3 region has 14 residues. TCRdb recomputed calls from the 5' RACE reads with MiXCR, one row per CDR3 protein. The sample contains about 440,000 distinct CDR3 sequences, more than 15% of which appear only once. The chain carries TRBV6-1 and TRBJ2-5; D is perhaps TRBD1 (6 bases). This receptor was taken from a male donor with ankylosing spondylitis. Sequenced input: blood, either unsorted or a sorted T cell fraction (not recorded which). The CDR3 DNA reads as TGTGCCAGCAGAAGGACAGAACAACAAGAGACCCAGTACTTC. It encodes CASRRTEQQETQYF.